This TCR beta chain was sequenced for a study of spatial heterogeneity in lung cancer. Noted time point: sample taken at primary tumor resection. Whole RNA, which was extracted from tumor, nontumor lung tissue or frozen PBMC, was sequenced without any cell sorting. Samples were obtained from about 72 donors, all untreated early-stage non-small cell lung cancer patients. Every molecule of TCR cDNA had its own unique molecular identifier. Via MiXCR, TCRdb re-called the 5' RACE reads, giving one row per CDR3 protein. The sample comprises about 15,000 distinct CDR3 sequences, roughly 7.7% of which are singletons, and 33% rests with the top ten. Between the trimmed V and J ends, which lost 7 bases and 0 bases, there was a span of 18 bases. The CDR3 spans 16 residues.

This sample comprised PBMCs, obtained at surgery. This sequence originates from a female donor with early-stage non-small cell lung cancer. The V call is TRBV12-3 or TRBV12-4, the J call TRBJ1-2; D possibly corresponds to TRBD1 (6 bases). CDR3 DNA sequence: TGTGCCAGCACAGATTGGGGGCAGGCTACTAACTATGGCTACACCTTC. This codes for CASTDWGQATNYGYTF.